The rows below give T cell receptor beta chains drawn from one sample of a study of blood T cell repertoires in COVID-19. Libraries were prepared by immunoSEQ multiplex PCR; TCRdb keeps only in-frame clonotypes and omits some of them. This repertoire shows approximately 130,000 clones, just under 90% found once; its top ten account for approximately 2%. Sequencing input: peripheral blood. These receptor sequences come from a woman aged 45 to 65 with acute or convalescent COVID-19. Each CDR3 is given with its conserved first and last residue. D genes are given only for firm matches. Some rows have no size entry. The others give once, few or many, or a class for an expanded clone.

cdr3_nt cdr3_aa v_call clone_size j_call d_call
TGTGCCAGCAGCCCCTATATAAACACTGAAGCTTTCTTT CASSPYINTEAFF TRBV7-2 . TRBJ1-1 .
TGTGCCAGCAGTGAATCGGGGGTGGGCTATGGCTACACCTTC CASSESGVGYGYTF TRBV6-1 . TRBJ1-2 .
TGTGCCAGTAGTATATTACTAGCGGGAGGGTACAATGAGCAGTTCTTC CASSILLAGGYNEQFF TRBV19 . TRBJ2-1 TRBD2
TGTGCCAGCAGCCTCTTCCCCCGAGAGACCCAGTACTTC CASSLFPRETQYF TRBV9 . TRBJ2-5 .
TGTGCCAGCTTACAGGGGGGCACCGGGGAGCTGTTTTTT CASLQGGTGELFF TRBV18 . TRBJ2-2 TRBD1
TGTGCCAGCAGCTTCGGGGGTACCTCCTACGAGCAGTACTTC CASSFGGTSYEQYF TRBV11-2 . TRBJ2-7 .
TGTGCCAGCAAAGCGGACCCCACAGATACGCAGTATTTT CASKADPTDTQYF TRBV27 . TRBJ2-3 .
TGCGCCAGCAGTCGATCTACAGGGACCTACGAGCAGTACTTC CASSRSTGTYEQYF TRBV10-2 . TRBJ2-7 .
TGTGCCAGCAGCTATAACGAGCAGTACTTC CASSYNEQYF TRBV11-2 . TRBJ2-7 .
TGTGCCAGCAGTGACTCTGGGACCCCGGGGGATGAGCAGTTCTTC CASSDSGTPGDEQFF TRBV6-4 . TRBJ2-1 .
TGTGCCAGCAGTTACCAGACAGGGGGCACAGATACGCAGTATTTT CASSYQTGGTDTQYF TRBV6-5 . TRBJ2-3 TRBD1
TGTGCCAGCAGGGAGGACAGGAAGAATTCACCCCTCCACTTT CASREDRKNSPLHF TRBV2 . TRBJ1-6 TRBD1
TGTGCCAGCAGCCTGGGGTGGACAGTCTACAATGAGCAGTTCTTC CASSLGWTVYNEQFF TRBV11-3 . TRBJ2-1 .
TGTGCCAGCACCACAGGACAGGGATTGGATACGCAGTATTTT CASTTGQGLDTQYF TRBV6-5 . TRBJ2-3 TRBD1
TGTGCCAGCAGTTACGGTCAGGGGAACACTGAAGCTTTCTTT CASSYGQGNTEAFF TRBV6-2/TRBV6-3 . TRBJ1-1 .
TGTGCCAGCAGCTTAATCCGTGGGGCCCCCCGTGAGACCCAGTACTTC CASSLIRGAPRETQYF TRBV13 . TRBJ2-5 .
TGTGCCTGGAGTCTGAACGGACAGGGCGGAAATTCACCCCTCCACTTT CAWSLNGQGGNSPLHF TRBV30 many TRBJ1-6 TRBD1
TGTGCCAGCAGCTCATGGACACTATACAATGAGCAGTTCTTC CASSSWTLYNEQFF TRBV7-8 . TRBJ2-1 .
TGTGCCAGCAGCGTAGGACAGGCCTCTAACTATGGCTACACCTTC CASSVGQASNYGYTF TRBV9 . TRBJ1-2 .
TGTGCCAGCAGCGTAGTTGGGCAGGCTATGGGGGAGCTGTTTTTT CASSVVGQAMGELFF TRBV9 . TRBJ2-2 .
TGTGCCAGCAGTCCCCAACTAGCGGGAAATGAGCAGTTCTTC CASSPQLAGNEQFF TRBV27 once TRBJ2-1 TRBD2
TGTGCCAGCGGGGCCGGGACACCTCACACCGGGGAGCTGTTTTTT CASGAGTPHTGELFF TRBV6-6 . TRBJ2-2 .
TGTGCCAGCAGCCTCGGGACAGGGAGGCCCGGGGAGCTGTTTTTT CASSLGTGRPGELFF TRBV9 . TRBJ2-2 TRBD1
TGTGCCAGCAGCTTGAAGTACGGTCCTTCCTACGAGCAGTACTTC CASSLKYGPSYEQYF TRBV5-4 once TRBJ2-7 .
TGTGCCAGCAGTTGGGCGGGAGCCTACAATGAGCAGTTCTTC CASSWAGAYNEQFF TRBV27 few TRBJ2-1 TRBD2
TGCGCCACTCTCCCCCAGGTCGGCTACACCTTC CATLPQVGYTF TRBV23-1 . TRBJ1-2 .
TGTGCCAGCAGCCTCATGTTTGGGAGTAGTTCACCCCTCCACTTT CASSLMFGSSSPLHF TRBV5-4 . TRBJ1-6 .
TGTGCCACCAGTGACCCCGGGACAGGTTCGTACTCCTACAATGAGCAGTTCTTC CATSDPGTGSYSYNEQFF TRBV24-1 . TRBJ2-1 TRBD1
TGTGCCAGCTCATCGGGACAGGGGGCGAATATTTATCAGCCCCAGCATTTT CASSSGQGANIYQPQHF TRBV18 . TRBJ1-5 TRBD1
TGTGCCAGCAGTCCAACGTGGCGGGACTATGGCTACACCTTC CASSPTWRDYGYTF TRBV28 . TRBJ1-2 .
TGTGCCAGCAGCCCGGGGGGGGGATATGTTGAAGAGACCCAGTACTTC CASSPGGGYVEETQYF TRBV5-4 . TRBJ2-5 TRBD2
TGTGCCAGCAGCTTAGAATGGCTAGCGGGCTACAATGAGCAGTTCTTC CASSLEWLAGYNEQFF TRBV7-2 . TRBJ2-1 TRBD2
TGTGCCAGCAACCGGGGAGGGAACACTGAAGCTTTCTTT CASNRGGNTEAFF TRBV6-5 . TRBJ1-1 .
TGCGCCAGCAGCTTGAGGACAGGGAAAGACTCACCCCTCCACTTT CASSLRTGKDSPLHF TRBV5-1 . TRBJ1-6 TRBD1
TGTGCCAGCAGCTCATATAGCGGGGGACATACGCAGTATTTT CASSSYSGGHTQYF TRBV7-9 . TRBJ2-3 TRBD2
TGTGCCAGTAGTCCAGTGGGACTAGCTTACGAGCAGTACTTC CASSPVGLAYEQYF TRBV19 . TRBJ2-7 TRBD2
TGTGCCAGCAGCCGGGGGCATGACGGGGAGCTGTTTTTT CASSRGHDGELFF TRBV3-1/TRBV3-2 once TRBJ2-2 .
TGTGCCAGCAGCGGGACAGGGAATAGCAATCAGCCCCAGCATTTT CASSGTGNSNQPQHF TRBV2 . TRBJ1-5 TRBD1
TGTGCCAGCAGTTTCATTTCGGGGACAGGGGTATATACGCAGTATTTT CASSFISGTGVYTQYF TRBV27 once TRBJ2-3 TRBD1
TGTGCCAGCAGCCAAGTTCAGGGATATGGCTACACCTTC CASSQVQGYGYTF TRBV3-1/TRBV3-2 . TRBJ1-2 .
TGTGCCTGGAGTGTCCTCGCCTACGAGCAGTACTTC CAWSVLAYEQYF TRBV30 . TRBJ2-7 .
TGTGCCAGCAGTTACTCCGGGGTGGAAAAGGGCTATGGCTACACCTTC CASSYSGVEKGYGYTF TRBV6-5 . TRBJ1-2 .
TGTGCCAGCAGCGTTGGACAGAATAGCAATCAGCCCCAGCATTTT CASSVGQNSNQPQHF TRBV9 . TRBJ1-5 .
TGTGCCAGCAGTGAATTGGCAGGGAACACTGAAGCTTTCTTT CASSELAGNTEAFF TRBV2 . TRBJ1-1 .
TGTGCCAGCAGTTTAGACAGGTCCTCTGGCTACACCTTC CASSLDRSSGYTF TRBV12-3/TRBV12-4 . TRBJ1-2 .
TGTGCCACTGCGGACACAGACACTGAAGCTTTCTTT CATADTDTEAFF TRBV10-3 . TRBJ1-1 .
TGTGCCAGCAAACGGGACAGGCGTTTTTCTGGGGCCAACGTCCTGACTTTC CASKRDRRFSGANVLTF TRBV2 . TRBJ2-6 TRBD1